A selection of T cell receptor beta chains follows, all from one sample in a study of cytomegalovirus exposure and HLA in healthy donors. The assay was immunoSEQ multiplex PCR, and TCRdb's table has in-frame clones only and misses some. The data show roughly 140,000 clones, 55% to 70% seen once. Sequenced input: PBMCs. Receptors were obtained from a woman in her sixties in good health and CMV-seropositive. The CDR3 runs from the conserved cysteine through the conserved F or W. The D gene is left open where the match is weak. Where a row states a size, it is once, few, many or the class of an expanded clone; other rows omit it.

size	D	V	J	DNA	CDR3
few	.	TRBV7-2	TRBJ2-1	TGTGCCAGCAGCCCGACGCGGGGCAATGAGCAGTTCTTC	CASSPTRGNEQFF
.	.	TRBV4-3	TRBJ2-7	TGCGCCAGCAGCCAAGATGAAGGGAGTTCCTACGAGCAGTACTTC	CASSQDEGSSYEQYF
.	TRBD2	TRBV30	TRBJ2-3	TGTGCCTGGAGTGTGGGACTAGCGGAAACAGATACGCAGTATTTT	CAWSVGLAETDTQYF
.	.	TRBV11-2	TRBJ2-5	TGTGCCAGCAGCTTACAGCGGCAAGAGACCCAGTACTTC	CASSLQRQETQYF
.	.	TRBV7-9	TRBJ1-5	TGTGCCAGCAGCTTAGGCAAGCTAAGCAATCAGCCCCAGCATTTT	CASSLGKLSNQPQHF
few	TRBD1	TRBV5-1	TRBJ2-1	TGCGCCAGCGCGCGGGCAGGGGGCTCCTACAATGAGCAGTTCTTC	CASARAGGSYNEQFF
.	.	TRBV27	TRBJ2-7	TGTGCCAGCAGTCTGGGGACATACTCCTACGAGCAGTACTTC	CASSLGTYSYEQYF
.	.	TRBV19	TRBJ1-5	TGTGCCAGTAGTATGCGGGGAAAGGGCAATCAGCCCCAGCATTTT	CASSMRGKGNQPQHF
.	TRBD2	TRBV6-5	TRBJ2-7	TGTGCCAGCAGACCCGGACTAGCGGTAAGCTACGAGCAGTACTTC	CASRPGLAVSYEQYF
few	TRBD1	TRBV5-6	TRBJ1-1	TGTGCCAGCAGCGCGGGACAGGTAGCTTTCTTT	CASSAGQVAFF
.	TRBD2	TRBV2	TRBJ2-3	TGTGCCAGCAGTGATCTAGGACTAGCGACCACAGATACGCAGTATTTT	CASSDLGLATTDTQYF
.	TRBD1	TRBV7-9	TRBJ2-7	TGTGCCAGCAGCCCCGGGACAGGGATTTCCTACGAGCAGTACTTC	CASSPGTGISYEQYF
.	TRBD2	TRBV9	TRBJ2-3	TGTGCCAGCAGCTCCCGACTCGGGGGGGGACGAAGGGATACGCAGTATTTT	CASSSRLGGGRRDTQYF
.	.	TRBV4-2	TRBJ2-7	TGTGCCAGCAGCCCCCACAGCGGCGCGAGCTCCTACGAGCAGTACTTC	CASSPHSGASSYEQYF
.	TRBD2	TRBV30	TRBJ2-3	TGTGCCTGGAGGCCGGGACTAGCGGGCACAGATACGCAGTATTTT	CAWRPGLAGTDTQYF
.	TRBD2	TRBV11-3	TRBJ2-7	TGTGCCAGCAGCTCACCTCAACCCCCCCGGGAGGCGTTCAACGAGCAGTACTTC	CASSSPQPPREAFNEQYF
many	TRBD1	TRBV2	TRBJ1-1	TGTGCCAGCAGTGAAAGGGCAGGGGGCGGCTCTGAAGCTTTCTTT	CASSERAGGGSEAFF
few	.	TRBV13	TRBJ1-1	TGTGCCAGCAGCTTGAGGGAGATGAACACTGAAGCTTTCTTT	CASSLREMNTEAFF
.	.	TRBV10-1	TRBJ2-7	TGCGCCAGCAGTGAGGCCAGGGGGGACTTC	CASSEARGDF
.	TRBD2	TRBV28	TRBJ2-7	TGTGCCAGTGCTGACCAGGGAGGGACCTACGAGCAGTACTTC	CASADQGGTYEQYF
few	TRBD1	TRBV30	TRBJ1-2	TGTGCCTGGAGTGGGGGACAGGGGCATAACTATGGCTACACCTTC	CAWSGGQGHNYGYTF